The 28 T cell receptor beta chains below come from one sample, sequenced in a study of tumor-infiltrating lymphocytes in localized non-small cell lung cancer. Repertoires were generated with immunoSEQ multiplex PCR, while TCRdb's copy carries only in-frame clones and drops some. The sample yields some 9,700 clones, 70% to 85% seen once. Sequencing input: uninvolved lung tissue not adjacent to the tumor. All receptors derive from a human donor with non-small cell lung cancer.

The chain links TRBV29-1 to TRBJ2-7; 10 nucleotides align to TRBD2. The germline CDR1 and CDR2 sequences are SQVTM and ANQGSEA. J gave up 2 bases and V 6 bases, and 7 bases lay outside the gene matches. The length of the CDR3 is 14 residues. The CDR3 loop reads CSVRRTSGAYEQYF. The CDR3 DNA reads TGCAGCGTCAGACGGACTAGCGGAGCCTACGAGCAGTACTTC.

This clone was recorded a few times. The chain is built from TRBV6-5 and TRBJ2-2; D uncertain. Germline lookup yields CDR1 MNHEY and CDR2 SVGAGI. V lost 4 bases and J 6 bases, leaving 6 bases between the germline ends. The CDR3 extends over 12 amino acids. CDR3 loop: CASSSPPGELFF. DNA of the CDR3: TGTGCCAGCAGTTCCCCGCCCGGGGAGCTGTTTTTT.

The CDR3 nucleotides are TGTGCCAGCAGCGCTGGGACAGACACTGAAGCTTTCTTT. Encoded protein: CASSAGTDTEAFF. This chain connects TRBV9 to TRBJ1-1, with TRBD1 identical over 7 bases. Germline values: CDR1 SGDLS, CDR2 YYNGEE. The CDR3 has 13 amino acids. V gave up 3 bases and J gave up 3 bases; unmatched junction bases: 2.

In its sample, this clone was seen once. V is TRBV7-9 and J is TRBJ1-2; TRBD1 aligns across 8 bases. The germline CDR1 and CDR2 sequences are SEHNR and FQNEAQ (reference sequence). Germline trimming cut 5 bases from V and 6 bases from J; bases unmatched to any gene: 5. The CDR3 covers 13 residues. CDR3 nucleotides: TGTGCCAGCAGCCAGACAGGGGCAAATGGCTACACCTTC. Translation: CASSQTGANGYTF. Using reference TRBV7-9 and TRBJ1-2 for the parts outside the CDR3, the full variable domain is DTGVSQNPRHKITKRGQNVTFRCDPISEHNRLYWYRQTLGQGPEFLTYFQNEAQLEKSRLLSDRFSAERPKGSFSTLEIQRTEQGDSAMYLCASSQTGANGYTFGSGTRLTVV.

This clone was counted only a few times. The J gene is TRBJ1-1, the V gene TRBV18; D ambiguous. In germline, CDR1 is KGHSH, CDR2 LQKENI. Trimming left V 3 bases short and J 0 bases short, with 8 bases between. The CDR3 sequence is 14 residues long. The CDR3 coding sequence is TGTGCCAGCTCACCCGACATTATGAACACTGAAGCTTTCTTT. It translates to CASSPDIMNTEAFF.

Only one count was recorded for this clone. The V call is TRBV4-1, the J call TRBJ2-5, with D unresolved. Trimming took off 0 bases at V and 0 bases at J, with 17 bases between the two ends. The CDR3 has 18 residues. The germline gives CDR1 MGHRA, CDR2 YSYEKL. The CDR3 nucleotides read TGCGCCAGCAGCCAAGACCCGGTTGTGGGAACGTACCAAGAGACCCAGTACTTC. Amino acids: CASSQDPVVGTYQETQYF.

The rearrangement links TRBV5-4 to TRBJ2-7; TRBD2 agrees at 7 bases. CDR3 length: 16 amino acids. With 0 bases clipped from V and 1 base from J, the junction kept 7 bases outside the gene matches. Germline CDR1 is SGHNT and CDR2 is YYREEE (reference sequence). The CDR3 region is CASSLGASGGSYEQYF. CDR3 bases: TGTGCCAGCAGCTTGGGGGCTAGCGGCGGTTCCTACGAGCAGTACTTC.

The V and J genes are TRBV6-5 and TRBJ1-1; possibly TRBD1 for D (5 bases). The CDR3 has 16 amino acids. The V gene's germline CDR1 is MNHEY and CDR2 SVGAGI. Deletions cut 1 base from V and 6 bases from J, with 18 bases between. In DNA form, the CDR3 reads TGTGCCAGCAGTTACTTCCAGGGTGGTGGAGGCCCTGAAGCTTTCTTT. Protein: CASSYFQGGGGPEAFF.

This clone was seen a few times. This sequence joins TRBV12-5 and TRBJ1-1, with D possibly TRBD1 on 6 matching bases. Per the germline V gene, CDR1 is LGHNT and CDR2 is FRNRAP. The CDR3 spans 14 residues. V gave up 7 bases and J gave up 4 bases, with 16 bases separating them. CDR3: CASVAQGGGTEAFF. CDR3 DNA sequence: TGTGCTAGTGTCGCGCAGGGAGGGGGCACTGAAGCTTTCTTT.

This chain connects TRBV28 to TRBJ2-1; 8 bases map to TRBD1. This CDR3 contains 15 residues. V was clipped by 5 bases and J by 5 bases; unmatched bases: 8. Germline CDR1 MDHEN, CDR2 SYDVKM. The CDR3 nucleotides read TGTGCCAGCAGTCCACACCGGACAGGGAACAATGAGCAGTTCTTC. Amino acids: CASSPHRTGNNEQFF.

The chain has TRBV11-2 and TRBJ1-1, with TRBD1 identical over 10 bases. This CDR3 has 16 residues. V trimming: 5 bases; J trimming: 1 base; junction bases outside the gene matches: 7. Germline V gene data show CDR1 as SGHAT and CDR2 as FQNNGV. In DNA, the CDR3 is TGTGCCAGCAGCGCAACCGGGACAGGGGAGAACACTGAAGCTTTCTTT. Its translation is CASSATGTGENTEAFF. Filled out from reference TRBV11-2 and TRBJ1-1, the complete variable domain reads EAGVAQSPRYKIIEKRQSVAFWCNPISGHATLYWYQQILGQGPKLLIQFQNNGVVDDSQLPKDRFSAERLKGVDSTLKIQPAKLEDSAVYLCASSATGTGENTEAFFGQGTRLTVV.

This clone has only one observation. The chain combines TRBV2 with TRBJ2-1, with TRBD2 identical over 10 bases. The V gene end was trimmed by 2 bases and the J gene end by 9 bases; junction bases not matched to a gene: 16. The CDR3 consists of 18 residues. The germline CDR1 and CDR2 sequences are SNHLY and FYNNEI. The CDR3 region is CASSEREASGGLRVEQFF. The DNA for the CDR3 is TGTGCCAGCAGTGAAAGGGAGGCTAGCGGGGGATTGCGGGTTGAGCAGTTCTTC.

CDR3 residues: CASSLGTLDTQYF. The DNA of the CDR3 is TGTGCCAGCAGCTTAGGAACCCTAGATACGCAGTATTTT. This chain uses TRBV7-2 with TRBJ2-3; no clear D gene. The CDR3 runs to 13 residues. Trimming stripped 1 base from V and 5 bases from J, with 7 bases between. Germline CDR1 reads SGHTA; CDR2 reads FQGNSA.

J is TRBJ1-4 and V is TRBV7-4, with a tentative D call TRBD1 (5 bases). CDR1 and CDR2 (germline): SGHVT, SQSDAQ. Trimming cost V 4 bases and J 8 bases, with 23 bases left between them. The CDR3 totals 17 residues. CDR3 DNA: TGTGCCAGCAGCTGCCTAGCTGGGGACCCAACAACCGAAAAACTGTTTTTT. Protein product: CASSCLAGDPTTEKLFF.

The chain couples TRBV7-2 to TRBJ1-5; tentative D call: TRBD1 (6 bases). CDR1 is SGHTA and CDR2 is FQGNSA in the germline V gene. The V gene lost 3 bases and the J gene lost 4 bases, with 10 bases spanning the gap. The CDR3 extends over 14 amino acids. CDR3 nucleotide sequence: TGTGCCAGCAGCTTCCGACAGGTTAATCAGCCCCAGCATTTT. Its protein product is CASSFRQVNQPQHF.

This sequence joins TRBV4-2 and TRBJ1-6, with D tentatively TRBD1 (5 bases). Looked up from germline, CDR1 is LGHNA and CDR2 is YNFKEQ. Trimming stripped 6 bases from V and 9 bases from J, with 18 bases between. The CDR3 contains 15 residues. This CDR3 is CASSQGATIPSPLHF. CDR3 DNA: TGTGCCAGCAGTCAGGGTGCTACCATACCTTCACCCCTCCACTTT.

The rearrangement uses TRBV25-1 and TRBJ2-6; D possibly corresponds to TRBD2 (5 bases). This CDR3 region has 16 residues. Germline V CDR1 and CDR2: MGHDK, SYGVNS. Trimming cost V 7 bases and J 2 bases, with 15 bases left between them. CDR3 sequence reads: CASTYWGEPGANVLTF. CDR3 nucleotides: TGTGCCAGCACCTACTGGGGAGAACCTGGGGCCAACGTCCTGACTTTC.

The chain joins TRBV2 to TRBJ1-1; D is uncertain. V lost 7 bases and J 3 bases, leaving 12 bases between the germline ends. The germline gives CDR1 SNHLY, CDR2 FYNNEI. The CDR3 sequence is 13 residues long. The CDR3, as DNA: TGTGCCAGCATTAGTGAAATCTACACTGAAGCTTTCTTT. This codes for CASISEIYTEAFF.

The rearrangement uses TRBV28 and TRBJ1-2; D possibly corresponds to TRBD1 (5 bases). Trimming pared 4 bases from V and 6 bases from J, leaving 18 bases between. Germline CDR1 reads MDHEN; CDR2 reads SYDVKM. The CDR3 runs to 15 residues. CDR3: CASSSAPRVWHGYTF. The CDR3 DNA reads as TGTGCCAGCAGTTCCGCACCCAGGGTATGGCATGGCTACACCTTC.

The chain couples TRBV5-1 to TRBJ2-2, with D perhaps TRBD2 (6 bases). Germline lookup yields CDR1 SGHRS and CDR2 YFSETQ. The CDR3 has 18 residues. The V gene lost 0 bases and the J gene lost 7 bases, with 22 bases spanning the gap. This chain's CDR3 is CASSLGIGTSRGVGELFF. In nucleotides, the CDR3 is TGCGCCAGCAGCTTGGGGATCGGGACTTCGCGCGGGGTCGGGGAGCTGTTTTTT.

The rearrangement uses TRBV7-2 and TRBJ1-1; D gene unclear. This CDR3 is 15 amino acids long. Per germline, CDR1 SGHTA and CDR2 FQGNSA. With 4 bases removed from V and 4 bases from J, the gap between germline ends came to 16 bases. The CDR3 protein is CASSSPGHVGTEAFF. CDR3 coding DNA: TGTGCCAGCAGCTCGCCGGGCCATGTCGGCACTGAAGCTTTCTTT.

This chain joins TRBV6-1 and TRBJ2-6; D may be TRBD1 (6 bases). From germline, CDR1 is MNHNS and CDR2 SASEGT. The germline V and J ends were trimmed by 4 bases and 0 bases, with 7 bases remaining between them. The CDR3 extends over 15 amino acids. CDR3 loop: CASSVTGSGANVLTF. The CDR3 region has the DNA TGTGCCAGCAGTGTGACAGGCTCTGGGGCCAACGTCCTGACTTTC.

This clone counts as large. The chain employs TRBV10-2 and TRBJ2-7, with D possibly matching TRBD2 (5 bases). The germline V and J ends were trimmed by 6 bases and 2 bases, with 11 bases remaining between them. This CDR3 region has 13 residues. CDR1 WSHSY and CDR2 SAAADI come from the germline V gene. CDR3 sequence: CASRRSGAYEQYF. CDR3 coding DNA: TGCGCCAGCAGGAGATCCGGGGCCTACGAGCAGTACTTC.

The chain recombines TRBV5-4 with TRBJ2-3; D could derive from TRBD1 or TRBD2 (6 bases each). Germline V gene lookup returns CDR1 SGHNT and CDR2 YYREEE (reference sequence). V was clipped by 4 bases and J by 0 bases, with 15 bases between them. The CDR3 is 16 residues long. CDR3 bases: TGTGCCAGCAGCCTCCCGGGGGCCCATAGCACAGATACGCAGTATTTT. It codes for CASSLPGAHSTDTQYF.

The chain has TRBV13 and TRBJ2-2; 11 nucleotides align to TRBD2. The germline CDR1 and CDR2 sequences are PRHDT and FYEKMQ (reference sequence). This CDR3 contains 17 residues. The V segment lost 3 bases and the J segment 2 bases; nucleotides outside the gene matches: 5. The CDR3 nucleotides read TGTGCCAGCAGCTTCCTGACTAGCGGGGATAACACCGGGGAGCTGTTTTTT. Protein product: CASSFLTSGDNTGELFF. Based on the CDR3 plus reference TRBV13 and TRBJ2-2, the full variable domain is AAGVIQSPRHLIKEKRETATLKCYPIPRHDTVYWYQQGPGQDPQFLISFYEKMQSDKGSIPDRFSAQQFSDYHSELNMSSLELGDSALYFCASSFLTSGDNTGELFFGEGSRLTVL.

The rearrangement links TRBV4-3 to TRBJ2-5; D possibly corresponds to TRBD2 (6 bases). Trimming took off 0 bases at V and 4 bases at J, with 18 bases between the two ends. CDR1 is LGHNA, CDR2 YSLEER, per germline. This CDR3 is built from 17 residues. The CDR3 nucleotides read TGCGCCAGCAGCCAAGATTTCCGACGGGCCGGGGGAGAGACCCAGTACTTC. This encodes CASSQDFRRAGGETQYF.

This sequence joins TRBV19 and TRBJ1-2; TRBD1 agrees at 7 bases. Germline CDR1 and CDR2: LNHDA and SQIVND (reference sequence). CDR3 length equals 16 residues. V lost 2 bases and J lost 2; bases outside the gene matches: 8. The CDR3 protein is CASSIPVRDRNYGYTF. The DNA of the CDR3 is TGTGCCAGTAGTATACCCGTCCGGGACAGAAACTATGGCTACACCTTC.

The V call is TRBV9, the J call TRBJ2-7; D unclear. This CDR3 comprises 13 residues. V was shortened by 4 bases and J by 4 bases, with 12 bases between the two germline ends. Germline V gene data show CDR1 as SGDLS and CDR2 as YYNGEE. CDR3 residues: CASSYRPSYEQYF. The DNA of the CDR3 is TGTGCCAGCAGCTATCGGCCAAGTTACGAGCAGTACTTC.